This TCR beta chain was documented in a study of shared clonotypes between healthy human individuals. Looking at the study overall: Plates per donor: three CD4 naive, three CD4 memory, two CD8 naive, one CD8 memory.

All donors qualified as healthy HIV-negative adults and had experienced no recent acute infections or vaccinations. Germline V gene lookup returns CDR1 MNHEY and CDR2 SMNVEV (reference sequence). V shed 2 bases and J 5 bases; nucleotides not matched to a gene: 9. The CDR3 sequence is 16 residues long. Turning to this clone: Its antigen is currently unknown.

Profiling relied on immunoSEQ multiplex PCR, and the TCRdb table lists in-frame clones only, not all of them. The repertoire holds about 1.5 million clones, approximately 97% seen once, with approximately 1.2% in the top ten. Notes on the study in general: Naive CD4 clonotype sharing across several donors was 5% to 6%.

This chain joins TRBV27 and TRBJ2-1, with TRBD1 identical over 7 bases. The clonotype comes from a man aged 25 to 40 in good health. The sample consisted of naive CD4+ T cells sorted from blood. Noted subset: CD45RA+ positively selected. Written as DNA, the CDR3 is TGTGCCAGCAGTTTAAGACAGACAGGGCTTAACAATGAGCAGTTCTTC. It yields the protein CASSLRQTGLNNEQFF.